Listed here is a single T cell receptor beta chain. Its antigen is not identified. The data stem from a study of shared clonotypes between healthy human individuals. Study summary: The composition of the donors was a couple of women and a few men aged 18 to 49.

Study-wide points: It was only blood that was sampled, and tissue repertoires likely differ.

The protocol was immunoSEQ multiplex PCR, while the TCRdb copy is restricted to in-frame clones and leaves out a portion. The profile shows roughly 550,000 clones, about 95% of them singletons. This CDR3 is built from 18 residues. Germline values: CDR1 LNHNV, CDR2 YYDKDF (reference sequence). V gave up 0 bases and J gave up 6 bases; unmatched junction bases: 14. The naive CD8 population came from CD45RO-negative cells selected for CCR7, without terminally differentiated effector memory CD45RA+ cells. Input material: naive CD8+ T cells sorted from blood. The source is a woman in her twenties or thirties in good health. The chain has TRBV15 and TRBJ2-3; 8 bases fit TRBD1. The CDR3 spells CATSREGLEDRAVDTQYF. The CDR3 bases are TGTGCCACCAGCAGAGAGGGGCTCGAGGACAGGGCAGTTGATACGCAGTATTTT. Full variable domain (missing parts from reference TRBV15 and TRBJ2-3): DAMVIQNPRYQVTQFGKPVTLSCSQTLNHNVMYWYQQKSSQAPKLLFHYYDKDFNNEADTPDNFQSRRPNTSFCFLDIRSPGLGDTAMYLCATSREGLEDRAVDTQYFGPGTRLTVL.